Below, 23 T cell receptor beta chains from the same sample are listed, as sequenced in a study of T cells in women clearing cervical HPV infection. Some clones are missing from TCRdb's copy, which holds only in-frame ones; the method was immunoSEQ multiplex PCR. The sample is made up of 30,000 to 35,000 clones, and the top ten hold roughly 8.4% of it. Sequencing was done on a sample of blood buffy coat. Every receptor here comes from a woman aged 18 to 75 with a cervical HPV16 infection that either progressed to CIN3+ or cleared (not recorded which).

On this clone itself: The read ends 3 residues shy of where the CDR3 ends; the end is completed using the germline J gene. V and J are TRBV13 and TRBJ2-5; TRBD2 is a possible D gene (5 bases). Germline V gene data show CDR1 as PRHDT and CDR2 as FYEKMQ (reference sequence). V was cut by 4 bases and J by 0 bases, with 9 bases left in between. The CDR3 spans 14 residues. CDR3 residues: CASSYGEYQETQYF. The sequenced CDR3 bases are TGTGCCAGCAGCTACGGGGAGTACCAAGAGACC.

Worth noting for this clone: Coverage ceases 3 residues before the CDR3 finishes, and the germline J gene fills in the end. The gene calls are TRBV4-2 and TRBJ2-5; perhaps D is TRBD1 or TRBD2 (5 bases each). Germline lookup yields CDR1 LGHNA and CDR2 YNFKEQ. V lost 4 bases to trimming and J lost 4 bases, with 16 bases between them. The CDR3 has 15 residues. The CDR3 loop reads CASSPSERGLETQYF. Partial CDR3 DNA: TGTGCCAGCAGCCCATCGGAGAGGGGTTTAGAGACC.

As to this clone: Read data end 3 residues before the CDR3 end; the end is taken from the germline J gene. The V and J genes are TRBV30 and TRBJ2-5; D ambiguous. Trimming removed 1 base at V and 5 bases at J, with 8 bases between. Germline CDR1 and CDR2: GTSNPN and SVGIG (reference sequence). The CDR3 runs 12 residues. Incomplete CDR3 DNA: TGTGCCTGGAGTGCGGGTCGGGAGACC. Translation: CAWSAGRET. The whole CDR3 sequence is CAWSAGRETQYF. The full variable domain, in which reference TRBV30 and TRBJ2-5 provide the parts outside the CDR3, is SQTIHQWPATLVQPVGSPLSLECTVEGTSNPNLYWYRQAAGRGLQLLFYSVGIGQISSEVPQNLSASRPQDRQFILSSKKLLLSDSGFYLCAWSAGRETQYFGPGTRLLVL.

Comment on this clone: The CDR3 end falls 3 residues outside the read, so it is completed with the germline J gene. The chain joins TRBV29-1 to TRBJ2-3, with 10 positions matching TRBD2. V lost 7 bases and J lost 4; bases outside the gene matches: 11. From germline, CDR1 is SQVTM and CDR2 ANQGSEA. CDR3 size: 15 residues. CDR3 in amino acids: CSESGGATAADTQYF. Incomplete CDR3 DNA: TGCAGCGAGAGCGGGGGGGCCACCGCGGCAGATACG.

For this clone: The CDR3 end falls 3 residues outside the read, so it is completed with the germline J gene. The chain recombines TRBV11-2 with TRBJ2-5, with 7 bases matching TRBD1. Unmatched junction bases numbered 5, after V lost 1 base and J lost 6 bases. The CDR3 loop spans 14 amino acids. Per germline, CDR1 SGHAT and CDR2 FQNNGV. Incomplete CDR3 DNA: TGTGCCAGCAGCTTAGGGGCAGGGGGAAAGACC. Amino acid sequence: CASSLGAGGKT. The entire CDR3 sequence reads CASSLGAGGKTQYF.

Details on this clone: The read ends 3 residues before the CDR3 terminus; that terminus is restored from the germline J gene. J is TRBJ2-3 and V is TRBV29-1; D possibly corresponds to TRBD2 (6 bases). Per the germline V gene, CDR1 is SQVTM and CDR2 is ANQGSEA. The CDR3 is 13 amino acids. CDR3 protein: CSVERGIGETQYF. The CDR3 DNA, read in part, is TGCAGCGTTGAACGGGGGATTGGAGAGACG.

Comments on this clone: The read stops 3 residues short of the end of the CDR3; the missing end is completed from the germline J gene. The chain has TRBV19 and TRBJ2-4; TRBD2 matches 7 bases. The germline V gene encodes CDR1 LNHDA and CDR2 SQIVND (reference sequence). The CDR3 extends over 12 amino acids. The sequenced CDR3 bases are TGTGCCAGTGCACAAGGTACGGGGGGT. Its translation is CASAQGTGG. From start to end, the CDR3 is CASAQGTGGQYF.

Worth noting for this clone: At one end the junction does not follow the germline gene, possibly because of a read error. The CDR3 protein is CASSQGGAGGFTYNEQFF. The CDR3 DNA, read in part, is TGCGCCAGCAGCCAAGGGGGTGCAGGGGGATTTACCTACAATGAG. The V call is TRBV4-2, the J call TRBJ2-1, with 7 positions matching TRBD1. The missing CDR3 end, 3 residues past where the read stops, is filled in from the germline J gene. The CDR3 sequence is 18 residues long. The germline CDR1 and CDR2 sequences are LGHNA and YNFKEQ.

In the case of this clone: The junction does not match germline at one end; this may be a read error. The CDR3 goes on 3 residues after the read ends, and that part is filled in from the germline J gene. This sequence joins TRBV5-1 and TRBJ1-1, with 8 bases matching TRBD1. CDR1 and CDR2 (germline): SGHRS, YFSETQ. The length of the CDR3 is 14 residues. The CDR3 loop reads CASSRTGMNSEAFF. CDR3 bases read: TGCGCCAGCAGCCGGACAGGGATGAACAGTGAA.

Remarks on this clone: The sequence runs out 3 residues before the end of the CDR3; the remainder is reconstructed from the germline J gene. The rearrangement uses TRBV7-9 and TRBJ1-2, with a tentative D call TRBD1 (6 bases). Trimming took off 2 bases at V and 6 bases at J, with 13 bases between the two ends. From germline, CDR1 is SEHNR and CDR2 FQNEAQ (reference sequence). This CDR3 contains 14 residues. CDR3 residues: CASSLIWGHDGYTF. The DNA read from the CDR3 is TGTGCCAGCAGCTTAATTTGGGGGCATGATGGC.

With respect to this clone: Sequencing ends 3 residues short of the CDR3 end; the germline J gene provides the rest. The chain has TRBV20-1 and TRBJ1-4, with D hard to call. The CDR3 totals 14 residues. CDR1 and CDR2 from the germline V gene are DFQATT and SNEGSKA (reference sequence). Trimming removed 5 bases at V and 5 bases at J, with 15 bases between. CDR3 bases read: TGCAGTGCTGATGTTGGGCAGTTAAATGAAAAA. Translating gives CSADVGQLNEK. The entire CDR3 reads CSADVGQLNEKLFF.

Details on this clone: The read comes to an end 3 residues before the CDR3 does, leaving the germline J gene to fill in the end. This chain links TRBV4-1 with TRBJ2-7; a weak D match, TRBD2 (6 bases). CDR1 MGHRA and CDR2 YSYEKL come from the germline V gene. The CDR3 is made up of 12 amino acids. Trimming shortened V by 4 bases and J by 5 bases, and 9 bases separated the two germline ends. The CDR3 region is CASSPSVNEQYF. The sequenced CDR3 bases are TGCGCCAGCAGCCCTAGCGTTAACGAG.

To note about this clone: The CDR3 goes on 3 residues after the read ends, and that part is filled in from the germline J gene. The V call is TRBV7-6, the J call TRBJ2-1, with a possible D match to TRBD2 (6 bases). Germline CDR1 SGHVS, CDR2 FNYEAQ. This CDR3 contains 16 residues. The V end was cut by 4 bases, the J end by 8 bases, with 21 bases between. Partial CDR3 DNA: TGTGCCAGCAGCTCCCGCGGGATCGGTCTAGTCGATGAG. This codes for CASSSRGIGLVDE. The CDR3 reads in full as CASSSRGIGLVDEQFF.

A word on this clone: The read falls 3 residues short of the CDR3 end, and the missing part is taken from the germline J gene. The V gene is TRBV20-1, the J gene TRBJ2-3; maybe TRBD1 (5 bases). Germline CDR1 is DFQATT and CDR2 is SNEGSKA (reference sequence). V was cut by 6 bases and J by 7 bases, with 17 bases left in between. The CDR3 sequence is 13 residues long. CDR3 bases read: TGCAGTGCCCGCCTAGGGGTGAGAAATACG. It encodes CSARLGVRNT. The CDR3 as a whole reads CSARLGVRNTQYF.

A remark on this clone: Read sequence stops 3 residues before the CDR3 end, and the germline J gene provides the missing end. The rearrangement links TRBV2 to TRBJ1-5; D is uncertain. Germline V CDR1 and CDR2: SNHLY, FYNNEI. There are 15 residues in the CDR3. Trimming pared 6 bases from V and 0 bases from J, leaving 12 bases between. CDR3 DNA, as far as it was read: TGTGCCAGCAGCGGCCCAGGCTATAGCAATCAGCCC. Its translation is CASSGPGYSNQP. The full CDR3 is CASSGPGYSNQPQHF.

Worth noting for this clone: The read ends 3 residues before the CDR3 terminus; that terminus is restored from the germline J gene. The J gene is TRBJ2-1, the V gene TRBV5-1, with TRBD1 matching 9 bases. V lost 0 bases, J lost 4 bases, and 5 bases stayed unmatched. Germline CDR1 SGHRS, CDR2 YFSETQ. CDR3 length equals 16 residues. The chain's CDR3 is CASSLEWTGEYNEQFF. Partial CDR3 DNA: TGCGCCAGCAGCTTGGAGTGGACAGGGGAATACAATGAG.

About this clone: The read stops 3 residues short of the end of the CDR3; the missing end is completed from the germline J gene. The V call is TRBV5-5, the J call TRBJ2-5, with 11 nucleotides matching TRBD2. V gave up 4 bases and J gave up 5 bases; unmatched junction bases: 7. Germline V gene sequence: CDR1 SGHKS, CDR2 YYEKEE (reference sequence). The CDR3 contains 15 residues. CDR3 bases read: TGTGCCAGCAGCCTTAGCGGGGGGGCCGGGGAGACC. Its translation: CASSLSGGAGET. The whole CDR3 sequence is CASSLSGGAGETQYF. The variable domain in full, with the rest retrieved from reference TRBV5-5 and TRBJ2-5, is DAGVTQSPTHLIKTRGQQVTLRCSPISGHKSVSWYQQVLGQGPQFIFQYYEKEERGRGNFPDRFSARQFPNYSSELNVNALLLGDSALYLCASSLSGGAGETQYFGPGTRLLVL.

On this clone: A read error may produce the germline difference seen at one junction end. The CDR3 goes on 3 residues after the read ends, and that part is filled in from the germline J gene. The chain links TRBV7-9 to TRBJ1-1, with D unclear. The CDR3 spans 12 residues. CDR1 SEHNR and CDR2 FQNEAQ come from the germline V gene (reference sequence). The CDR3 is CTSSLKVTEAFF. Incomplete CDR3 DNA: TGTACCAGCAGCTTAAAGGTCACTGAA.

With regard to this clone: The read ends 3 residues shy of where the CDR3 ends; the end is completed using the germline J gene. The chain carries TRBV5-1 and TRBJ1-2, with 8 positions matching TRBD1. The germline gives CDR1 SGHRS, CDR2 YFSETQ. The CDR3 loop spans 13 amino acids. Trimming removed 4 bases from V and 6 bases from J; junction bases left unmatched: 5. CDR3 residues: CASSPDRVDGYTF. The CDR3 DNA, read in part, is TGCGCCAGCAGCCCGGACAGGGTGGATGGC.

A word on this clone: The read gets to within 3 residues of the CDR3 end, and the germline J gene fills in the rest. The chain carries TRBV2 and TRBJ2-7, with 8 positions matching TRBD2. This CDR3 has 15 amino acids. Trimming at V came to 2 bases and at J to 4 bases, leaving 7 bases not matched to a gene. CDR1 SNHLY and CDR2 FYNNEI come from the germline V gene. Incomplete CDR3 DNA: TGTGCCAGCAGTGAACGGGAAGCGGGGGCGTACGAG. Amino acids: CASSEREAGAYE. The entire CDR3 sequence reads CASSEREAGAYEQYF.

Worth noting for this clone: The read terminates 3 residues ahead of where the CDR3 ends, so the germline J gene completes it. V and J are TRBV20-1 and TRBJ1-1; 8 bases match TRBD1. The length of the CDR3 is 12 residues. CDR1 is DFQATT and CDR2 is SNEGSKA in the germline V gene (reference sequence). The junction had 2 bases not matched to a gene; V was cut back by 4 bases and J by 4 bases. CDR3 sequence reads: CSATGGGTEAFF. The sequenced CDR3 bases are TGCAGTGCTACAGGGGGCGGCACTGAA.

Comments on this clone: The observed sequence ends 3 residues before the CDR3 terminus, with the missing tail filled in from the germline J gene. The rearrangement links TRBV18 to TRBJ1-1; possible D gene TRBD1, 6 bases. Per the germline V gene, CDR1 is KGHSH and CDR2 is LQKENI. The CDR3 loop spans 15 amino acids. Trimming shortened V by 2 bases and J by 0 bases, and 10 bases separated the two germline ends. CDR3 bases read: TGTGCCAGCTCACCAACGAGGGACATGAACACTGAA. Its protein is CASSPTRDMNTE. The full-length CDR3 reads as CASSPTRDMNTEAFF.

To note about this clone: The read terminates 3 residues before the CDR3 end, so the remaining end is supplied by the germline J gene. The rearrangement uses TRBV7-2 and TRBJ1-1; D possibly corresponds to TRBD1 (6 bases). Looked up from germline, CDR1 is SGHTA and CDR2 is FQGNSA. Trimming pared 5 bases from V and 0 bases from J, leaving 10 bases between. The CDR3 covers 14 residues. The sequenced part of the CDR3 DNA is TGTGCCAGCAGCCCACAGGGCCTGAACACTGAA. This sequence encodes CASSPQGLNTE. The full CDR3 sequence reads CASSPQGLNTEAFF.